What follows is one T cell receptor beta chain and its context. The antigen remains unidentified. The data originate from a study of cytomegalovirus exposure and HLA in healthy donors. Study conclusions and caveats: The authors enumerated 180 or so TCR beta chains as linked to cytomegalovirus. Most TCR sequences were rare, but some public TCRs occurred in many donors. Later analysis identified a missense DCLRE1C variant that was linked to TCR beta V- and J-gene trimming.

This PCR relied on a set of 60 Vbeta primers and 13 Jbeta primers. Sequencing was performed with immunoSEQ multiplex PCR; in TCRdb, only in-frame clones are kept and a portion is missing. Of some 100,000 clones in the sample, roughly 80% were seen once. The TCR was taken from a woman in her forties or fifties in good health and CMV-seropositive. The source material was PBMCs.

The chain's CDR3 is CSVRRGEQFF. The CDR3 DNA follows: TGCAGCGTGAGGCGAGGAGAGCAGTTCTTC. The V gene is TRBV29-1, the J gene TRBJ2-1; no clear D. This CDR3 comprises 10 residues. V was trimmed by 6 bases and J by 10 bases, leaving 10 bases between them. The germline gives CDR1 SQVTM, CDR2 ANQGSEA.